Each of the 22 T cell receptor beta chains below was sequenced from the same sample in a study of blood T cell repertoires in COVID-19. Assay used: immunoSEQ multiplex PCR; TCRdb lists only in-frame clones, some missing. The table records 250,000 to 350,000 clones, roughly nine tenths of them present only once. Sequenced: peripheral blood. These TCRs come from a woman younger than 45 with COVID-19, enrolled during active disease.

The genes are TRBV20-1 and TRBJ1-2; D is unresolved. Germline values: CDR1 DFQATT, CDR2 SNEGSKA (reference sequence). This CDR3 region has 11 residues. Trimming took 5 bases from V and 4 from J, leaving 8 bases between them. This CDR3 is CSASVFYGYTF. The CDR3 DNA follows: TGCAGTGCTTCCGTCTTCTATGGCTACACCTTC.

This clone came up once. The chain joins TRBV10-3 to TRBJ2-2; TRBD2 agrees at 8 bases. The CDR3 extends over 13 amino acids. Germline-derived CDR1 and CDR2 are ENHRY and SYGVKD. After removal of 6 bases from V and 8 bases from J, the junction contained 5 bases not matched to a gene. CDR3 in amino acids: CAISPAGVGELFF. The CDR3 bases are TGTGCCATCAGCCCAGCGGGAGTAGGGGAGCTGTTTTTT.

The chain couples TRBV18 to TRBJ2-1; 11 positions match TRBD2. The CDR3 runs to 15 residues. Trimming took 3 bases from V and 7 from J; bases not matched to a gene: 5. Germline CDR1 KGHSH, CDR2 LQKENI. This CDR3 is CASSPGLAAPNEQFF. For the CDR3, the DNA is TGTGCCAGCTCACCGGGACTAGCGGCCCCAAATGAGCAGTTCTTC.

This clone was counted between two and nine times. The chain joins TRBV12-2 to TRBJ2-7; the table's D call of TRBD1 was not tested on the DNA. TRBV12-2 corresponds to a pseudogene. This CDR3 has 17 residues. The CDR3 loop reads CASRLESRDRESYEQYF. The CDR3 coding sequence is TGTGCAAGTCGCTTAGAAAGCCGGGACAGGGAATCCTACGAGCAGTACTTC.

The rearrangement joins TRBV18 to TRBJ1-2, with TRBD1 as a possible D gene (6 bases). CDR1 is KGHSH and CDR2 is LQKENI in the germline V gene. The V end was cut by 3 bases, the J end by 10 bases, with 15 bases between. The CDR3 runs 13 residues. The CDR3, as DNA: TGTGCCAGCTCACCCGGCAGGGGTATTGCCTACACCTTC. It codes for CASSPGRGIAYTF.

This chain uses TRBV19 with TRBJ2-2, with TRBD1 matching over 7 bases. The V gene end was trimmed by 6 bases and the J gene end by 1 base; junction bases not matched to a gene: 8. CDR1 LNHDA and CDR2 SQIVND come from the germline V gene (reference sequence). The CDR3 extends over 16 amino acids. CDR3 sequence: CASSHPQGMNTGELFF. The CDR3 DNA reads TGTGCCAGTAGCCACCCACAGGGGATGAACACCGGGGAGCTGTTTTTT.

The rearrangement links TRBV7-9 to TRBJ1-2; D is ambiguous. Deletions cut 7 bases from V and 7 bases from J, with 16 bases between. Germline V gene sequence: CDR1 SEHNR, CDR2 FQNEAQ (reference sequence). This CDR3 comprises 13 residues. Here the CDR3 reads CASTFGVGFGYTF. CDR3 bases: TGTGCCAGCACCTTCGGAGTCGGTTTTGGCTACACCTTC.

The gene calls are TRBV5-8 and TRBJ2-7, with 13 bases lining up with TRBD2. Trimming at V came to 4 bases and at J to 3 bases, leaving 7 bases not matched to a gene. CDR1 and CDR2 from the germline V gene are SGHTS and YDEGEE. The CDR3 totals 16 residues. The CDR3 DNA follows: TGTGCCAGCAGCCCCCGGACTAGCGGGAGAATCTACGAGCAGTACTTC. As protein: CASSPRTSGRIYEQYF. Full variable domain (missing parts from reference TRBV5-8 and TRBJ2-7): EAGVTQSPTHLIKTRGQQATLRCSPISGHTSVYWYQQALGLGLQFLLWYDEGEERNRGNFPPRFSGRQFPNYSSELNVNALELEDSALYLCASSPRTSGRIYEQYFGPGTRLTVT.

This chain links TRBV29-1 with TRBJ2-1, with 10 bases that match TRBD2. Germline trimming cut 5 bases from V and 8 bases from J; bases unmatched to any gene: 3. The CDR3 consists of 12 residues. CDR1 SQVTM and CDR2 ANQGSEA come from the germline V gene. The chain's CDR3 is CSVRLAGDEQFF. The CDR3 nucleotides are TGCAGCGTTCGTCTAGCGGGAGATGAGCAGTTCTTC.

The chain joins TRBV6-5 to TRBJ1-1; D perhaps matches TRBD1 (5 bases). Germline assignment: CDR1 MNHEY and CDR2 SVGAGI. This CDR3 has 16 amino acids. V dropped 0 bases and J dropped 4 bases, with 15 bases sitting between them. The CDR3, as DNA: TGTGCCAGCAGTTACTCGGGCAGGGTGGGACTCACTGAAGCTTTCTTT. Translation: CASSYSGRVGLTEAFF.

The chain employs TRBV29-1 and TRBJ2-5; a possible D gene is TRBD2 (7 bases). This CDR3 has 13 amino acids. Germline V gives CDR1 SQVTM, CDR2 ANQGSEA. V was trimmed by 1 base and J by 5 bases, leaving 11 bases between them. The CDR3 DNA follows: TGCAGCGTTGAAGGCGGGGGCCGGGAGACCCAGTACTTC. It yields the protein CSVEGGGRETQYF. Using reference TRBV29-1 and TRBJ2-5 for the parts outside the CDR3, the full variable domain is SAVISQKPSRDICQRGTSLTIQCQVDSQVTMMFWYRQQPGQSLTLIATANQGSEATYESGFVIDKFPISRPNLTFSTLTVSNMSPEDSSIYLCSVEGGGRETQYFGPGTRLLVL.

The chain joins TRBV6-6 to TRBJ1-1, with D uncertain. CDR1 MNHNY and CDR2 SVGAGI come from the germline V gene (reference sequence). The CDR3 spans 16 residues. V was pared by 5 bases and J by 1 base, with 17 bases between. DNA of the CDR3: TGTGCCAGCAGTGCAACTAATCAGAAACCGAACACTGAAGCTTTCTTT. Its translation: CASSATNQKPNTEAFF.

The chain links TRBV3-1 (or the pseudogene TRBV3-2) to TRBJ1-2; perhaps TRBD1 as D (6 bases). Germline CDR1 LGHDT, CDR2 YNNKEL (reference sequence). The CDR3 is 15 amino acids. V was shortened by 1 base and J by 8 bases, with 17 bases between the two germline ends. The CDR3 DNA follows: TGTGCCAGCAGCCAAGCGGTGGGGACATCTAGGGGCTACACCTTC. This gives the protein CASSQAVGTSRGYTF.

The gene calls are TRBV7-9 and TRBJ1-2; possibly TRBD1 for D (6 bases). The CDR3 totals 15 residues. V gave up 1 base and J gave up 0 bases, with 9 bases separating them. Germline V gene sequence: CDR1 SEHNR, CDR2 FQNEAQ (reference sequence). CDR3 loop: CASSLVAGANYGYTF. In nucleotides, the CDR3 is TGTGCCAGCAGCTTAGTAGCAGGGGCTAACTATGGCTACACCTTC.

V gene TRBV4-1 combines with J gene TRBJ2-2; D gene ambiguous. The CDR3 is made up of 16 amino acids. CDR1 is MGHRA, CDR2 YSYEKL, per germline. Trimming shortened V by 2 bases and J by 5 bases, and 15 bases separated the two germline ends. CDR3 protein: CASSQLPGPRTGELFF. The CDR3 coding sequence is TGCGCCAGCAGCCAACTACCGGGTCCTAGGACCGGGGAGCTGTTTTTT.

This chain uses TRBV7-9 with TRBJ2-3; 7 bases map to TRBD1. Germline V lookup: CDR1 SEHNR, CDR2 FQNEAQ (reference sequence). The CDR3 covers 16 residues. After removal of 5 bases from V and 2 bases from J, the junction contained 10 bases not matched to a gene. The CDR3: CASSLGQAQPTDTQYF. In nucleotides, the CDR3 is TGTGCCAGCAGCCTCGGACAGGCCCAACCCACAGATACGCAGTATTTT.

CDR3 bases: TGTGCCTGGAGTGTAGGACTAGCAGGCACAGATACGCAGTATTTT. It codes for CAWSVGLAGTDTQYF. V gene TRBV30 combines with J gene TRBJ2-3; 8 positions match TRBD2. This CDR3 has 15 residues. From germline, CDR1 is GTSNPN and CDR2 SVGIG (reference sequence). Trimming took 0 bases from V and 1 from J; bases not matched to a gene: 3.

The V and J genes are TRBV24-1 and TRBJ2-5, with 9 bases identical to TRBD1. This CDR3 is 16 amino acids long. Per the germline V gene, CDR1 is KGHDR and CDR2 is SFDVKD. V lost 4 bases and J lost 4; bases outside the gene matches: 9. CDR3 DNA sequence: TGTGCCACCAGTGAGGCCGGGACAGGGATTGGAGAGACCCAGTACTTC. Encoded protein: CATSEAGTGIGETQYF.

The genes are TRBV6-1 and TRBJ1-4; D not resolved. Deletions cut 4 bases from V and 0 bases from J, with 12 bases between. There are 16 residues in the CDR3. The germline CDR1 and CDR2 sequences are MNHNS and SASEGT. DNA of the CDR3: TGTGCCAGCAGTGGGCATCCCCCTGCAACTAATGAAAAACTGTTTTTT. Its translation is CASSGHPPATNEKLFF.

V and J are TRBV7-9 and TRBJ1-3, with 8 nucleotides matching TRBD1. Germline V gene lookup returns CDR1 SEHNR and CDR2 FQNEAQ (reference sequence). The CDR3 is made up of 15 amino acids. J lost 2 bases, V lost 1 base, and 1 base had no gene match. The CDR3 sequence: CASSLVDRAGNTIYF. The CDR3 DNA reads TGTGCCAGCAGCTTAGTGGACAGGGCTGGAAACACCATATATTTT.

The J gene is TRBJ1-2, the V gene TRBV28, with 8 positions matching TRBD1. From germline, CDR1 is MDHEN and CDR2 SYDVKM. The CDR3 totals 14 residues. With 6 bases clipped from V and 5 bases from J, the junction kept 8 bases outside the gene matches. DNA for the CDR3: TGTGCCAGCAGCCCTACGGACAGGGTATATGGCTACACCTTC. As protein: CASSPTDRVYGYTF.

The V call is TRBV2, the J call TRBJ2-1; 8 nucleotides match TRBD1. Germline-derived CDR1 and CDR2 are SNHLY and FYNNEI. The J segment lost 4 bases and the V segment lost 6 bases, leaving 5 bases of the junction unmatched. The length of the CDR3 is 14 residues. CDR3 nucleotides: TGTGCCAGCAGCCGACAGGGGAATTACAATGAGCAGTTCTTC. This codes for CASSRQGNYNEQFF.